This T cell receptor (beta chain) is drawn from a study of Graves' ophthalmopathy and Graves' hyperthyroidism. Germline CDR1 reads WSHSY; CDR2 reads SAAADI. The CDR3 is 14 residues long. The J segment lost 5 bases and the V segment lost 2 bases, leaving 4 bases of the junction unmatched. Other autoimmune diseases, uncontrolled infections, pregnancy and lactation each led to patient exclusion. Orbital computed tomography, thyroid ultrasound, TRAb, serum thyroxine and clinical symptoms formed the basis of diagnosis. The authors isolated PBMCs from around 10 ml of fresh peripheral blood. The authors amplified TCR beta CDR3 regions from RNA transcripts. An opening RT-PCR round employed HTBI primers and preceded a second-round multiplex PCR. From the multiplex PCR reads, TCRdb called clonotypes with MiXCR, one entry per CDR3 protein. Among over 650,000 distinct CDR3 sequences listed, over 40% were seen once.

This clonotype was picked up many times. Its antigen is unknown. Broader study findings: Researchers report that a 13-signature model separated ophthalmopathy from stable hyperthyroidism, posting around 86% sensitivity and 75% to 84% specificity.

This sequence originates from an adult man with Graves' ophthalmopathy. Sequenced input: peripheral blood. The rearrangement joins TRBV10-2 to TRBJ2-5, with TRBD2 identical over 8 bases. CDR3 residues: CASSERGGLETQYF. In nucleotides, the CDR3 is TGCGCCAGCAGTGAGCGGGGGGGCCTTGAGACCCAGTACTTC.